The present T cell receptor (beta chain) was sequenced within a study of T cell responses to AZD1222 COVID-19 vaccine. This CDR3 comprises 17 residues. The V end was cut by 4 bases, the J end by 0 bases, with 17 bases between. Looked up from germline, CDR1 is SGHNT and CDR2 is YYREEE (reference sequence). Using immunoSEQ multiplex PCR, the repertoire was profiled, and TCRdb retains in-frame clones only, with some absent. The data hold about 120,000 clones, with approximately 90% observed a single time. A note on this clone: Its target is not known.

Findings of the study overall: Repertoires were obtained solely post-peak T cell response.

The genes are TRBV5-4 and TRBJ2-1, with D perhaps TRBD1 (6 bases). Material: peripheral blood, obtained on day 0 of AZD1222 vaccination. This receptor was obtained from an adult in good health. This CDR3 is CASSAPPGHLSYNEQFF. In DNA, the CDR3 is TGTGCCAGCAGCGCACCCCCGGGACACCTCTCCTACAATGAGCAGTTCTTC.